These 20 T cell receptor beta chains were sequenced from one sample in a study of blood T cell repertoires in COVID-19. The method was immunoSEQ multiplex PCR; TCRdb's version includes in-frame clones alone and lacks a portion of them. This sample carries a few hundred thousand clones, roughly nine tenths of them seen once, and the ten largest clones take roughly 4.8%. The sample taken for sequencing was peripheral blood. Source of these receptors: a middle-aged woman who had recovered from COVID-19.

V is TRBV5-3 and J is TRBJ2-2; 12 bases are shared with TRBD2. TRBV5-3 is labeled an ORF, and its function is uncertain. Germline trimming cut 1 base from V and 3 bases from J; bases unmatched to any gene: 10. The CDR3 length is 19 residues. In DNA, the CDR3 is TGTGCCAGAAGCTTGTGGCTAGCGGGAGGGCCCTCAGACACCGGGGAGCTGTTTTTT. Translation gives CARSLWLAGGPSDTGELFF.

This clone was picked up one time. The CDR3 sequence: CASEAAQRQGGSGYTF. The DNA of the CDR3 is TGTGCCAGCGAGGCAGCCCAAAGACAGGGAGGTTCTGGCTACACCTTC. The chain joins TRBV2 to TRBJ1-2, with 7 bases identical to TRBD1. Germline V lookup: CDR1 SNHLY, CDR2 FYNNEI. With V trimmed by 8 bases and J by 7 bases, 19 bases remained unmatched. This CDR3 spans 16 amino acids. Looking up the rest from reference TRBV2 and TRBJ1-2 gives the full variable domain: EPEVTQTPSHQVTQMGQEVILRCVPISNHLYFYWYRQILGQKVEFLVSFYNNEISEKSEIFDDQFSVERPDGSNFTLKIRSTKLEDSAMYFCASEAAQRQGGSGYTFGSGTRLTVV.

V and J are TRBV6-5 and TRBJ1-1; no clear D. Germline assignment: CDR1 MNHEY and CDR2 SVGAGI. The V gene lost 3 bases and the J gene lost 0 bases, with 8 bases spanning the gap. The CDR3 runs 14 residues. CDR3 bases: TGTGCCAGCAGTTATCCAGGTGTGAACACTGAAGCTTTCTTT. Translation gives CASSYPGVNTEAFF.

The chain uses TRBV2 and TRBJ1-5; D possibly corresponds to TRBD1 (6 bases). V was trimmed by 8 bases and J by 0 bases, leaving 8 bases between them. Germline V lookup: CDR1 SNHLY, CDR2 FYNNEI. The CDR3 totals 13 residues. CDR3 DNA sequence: TGTGCCAGCGGACAGTATAGCAATCAGCCCCAGCATTTT. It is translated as CASGQYSNQPQHF.

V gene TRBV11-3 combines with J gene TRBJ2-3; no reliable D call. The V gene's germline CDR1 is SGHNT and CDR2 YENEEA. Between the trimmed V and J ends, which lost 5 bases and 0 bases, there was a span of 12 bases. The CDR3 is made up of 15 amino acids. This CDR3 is CASSIGPSSTDTQYF. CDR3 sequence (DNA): TGTGCCAGCAGCATAGGTCCTTCTAGCACAGATACGCAGTATTTT.

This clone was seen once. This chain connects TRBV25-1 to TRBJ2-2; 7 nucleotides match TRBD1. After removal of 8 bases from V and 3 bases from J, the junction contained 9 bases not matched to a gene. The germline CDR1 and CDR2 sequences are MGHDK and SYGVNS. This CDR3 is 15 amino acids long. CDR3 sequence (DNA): TGTGCCAGCCGGTTGACAGGGTCCGACACCGGGGAGCTGTTTTTT. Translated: CASRLTGSDTGELFF.

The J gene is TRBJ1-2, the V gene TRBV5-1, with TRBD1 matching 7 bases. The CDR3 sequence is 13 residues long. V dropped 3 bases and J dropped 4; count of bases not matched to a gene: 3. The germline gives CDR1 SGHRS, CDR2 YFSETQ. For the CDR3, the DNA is TGCGCCAGCAGCTCCGGGACAGTCTATGGCTACACCTTC. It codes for CASSSGTVYGYTF.

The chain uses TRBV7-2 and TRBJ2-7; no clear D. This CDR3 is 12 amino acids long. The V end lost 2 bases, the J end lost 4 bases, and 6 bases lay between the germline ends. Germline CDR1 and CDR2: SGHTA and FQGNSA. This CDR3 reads CASSLISYEQYF. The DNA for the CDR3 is TGTGCCAGCAGCTTAATTTCTTACGAGCAGTACTTC.

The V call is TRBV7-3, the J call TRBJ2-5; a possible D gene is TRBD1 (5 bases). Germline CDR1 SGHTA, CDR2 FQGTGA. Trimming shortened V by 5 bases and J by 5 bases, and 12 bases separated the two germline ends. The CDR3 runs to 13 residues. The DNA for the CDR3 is TGTGCCAGCAGCGAAGGGGTTGGGGAGACCCAGTACTTC. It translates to CASSEGVGETQYF.

The CDR3 sequence is CASTRSIQETQYF. For the CDR3, the DNA is TGTGCCTCCACCCGGTCTATCCAAGAGACCCAGTACTTC. This chain connects TRBV30 to TRBJ2-5, with no clear D. The CDR3 length is 13 residues. Germline V gene sequence: CDR1 GTSNPN, CDR2 SVGIG (reference sequence). V was clipped by 7 bases and J by 1 base, with 13 bases between them.

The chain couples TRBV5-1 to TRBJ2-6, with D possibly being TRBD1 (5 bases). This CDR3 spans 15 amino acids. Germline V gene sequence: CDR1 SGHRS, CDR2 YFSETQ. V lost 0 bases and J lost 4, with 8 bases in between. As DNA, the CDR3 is TGCGCCAGCAGCTTGGAAGGGGCCGGGGCCAACGTCCTGACTTTC. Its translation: CASSLEGAGANVLTF.

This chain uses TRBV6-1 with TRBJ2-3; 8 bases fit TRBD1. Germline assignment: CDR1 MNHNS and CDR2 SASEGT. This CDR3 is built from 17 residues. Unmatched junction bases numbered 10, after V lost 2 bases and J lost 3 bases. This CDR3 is CASSEPRTGSGTDTQYF. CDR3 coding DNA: TGTGCCAGCAGTGAACCCAGGACAGGGTCGGGAACAGATACGCAGTATTTT.

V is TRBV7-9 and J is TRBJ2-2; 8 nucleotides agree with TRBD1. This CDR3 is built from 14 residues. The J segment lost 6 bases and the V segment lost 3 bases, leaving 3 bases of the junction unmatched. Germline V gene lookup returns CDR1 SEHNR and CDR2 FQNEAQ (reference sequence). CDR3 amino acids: CASSFPGGSGELFF. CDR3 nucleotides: TGTGCCAGCAGCTTTCCAGGGGGCTCCGGGGAGCTGTTTTTT.

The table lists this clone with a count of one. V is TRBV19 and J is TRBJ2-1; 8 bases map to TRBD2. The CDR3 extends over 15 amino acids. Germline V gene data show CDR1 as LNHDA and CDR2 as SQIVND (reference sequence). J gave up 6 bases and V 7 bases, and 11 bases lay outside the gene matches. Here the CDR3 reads CASKLTGSGSNEQFF. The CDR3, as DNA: TGTGCCAGTAAACTCACAGGGAGCGGGAGCAATGAGCAGTTCTTC.

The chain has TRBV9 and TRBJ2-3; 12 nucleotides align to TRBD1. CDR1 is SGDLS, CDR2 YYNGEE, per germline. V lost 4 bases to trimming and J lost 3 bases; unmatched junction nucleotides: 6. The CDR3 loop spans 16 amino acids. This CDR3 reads CASSITGQGATDTQYF. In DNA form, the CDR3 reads TGTGCCAGCAGCATAACGGGACAGGGGGCAACAGATACGCAGTATTTT.

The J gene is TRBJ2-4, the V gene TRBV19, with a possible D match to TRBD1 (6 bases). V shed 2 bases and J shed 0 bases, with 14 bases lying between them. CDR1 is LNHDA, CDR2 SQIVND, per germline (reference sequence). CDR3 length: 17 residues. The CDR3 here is CASSISPGHPAKNIQYF. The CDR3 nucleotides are TGTGCCAGTAGTATATCCCCGGGACATCCAGCCAAAAACATTCAGTACTTC.

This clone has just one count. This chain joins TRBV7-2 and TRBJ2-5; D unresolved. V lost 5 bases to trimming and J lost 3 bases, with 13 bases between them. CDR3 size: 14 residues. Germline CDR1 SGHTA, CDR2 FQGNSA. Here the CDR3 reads CASSPQVAKETQYF. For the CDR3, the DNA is TGTGCCAGCAGCCCTCAGGTCGCTAAAGAGACCCAGTACTTC.

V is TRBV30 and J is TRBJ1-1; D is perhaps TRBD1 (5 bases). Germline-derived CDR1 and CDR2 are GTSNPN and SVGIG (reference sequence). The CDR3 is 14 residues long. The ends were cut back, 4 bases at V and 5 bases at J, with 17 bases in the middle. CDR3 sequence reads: CAWKSPGVRTEAFF. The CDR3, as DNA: TGTGCCTGGAAGTCTCCGGGGGTCCGGACTGAAGCTTTCTTT.

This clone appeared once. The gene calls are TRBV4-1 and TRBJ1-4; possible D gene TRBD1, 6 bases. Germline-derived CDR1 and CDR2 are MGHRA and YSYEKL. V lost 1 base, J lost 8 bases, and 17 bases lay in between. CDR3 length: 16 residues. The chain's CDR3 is CASSQGGQRESEKLFF. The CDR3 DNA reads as TGCGCCAGCAGCCAAGGGGGGCAGAGGGAGAGCGAAAAACTGTTTTTT.

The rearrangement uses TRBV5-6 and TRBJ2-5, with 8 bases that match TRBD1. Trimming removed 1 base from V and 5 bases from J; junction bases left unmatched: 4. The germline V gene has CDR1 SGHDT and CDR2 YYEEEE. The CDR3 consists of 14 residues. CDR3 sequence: CASSLSGGEETQYF. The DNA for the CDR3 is TGTGCCAGCAGCTTGTCAGGGGGCGAGGAGACCCAGTACTTC. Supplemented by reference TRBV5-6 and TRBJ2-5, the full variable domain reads DAGVTQSPTHLIKTRGQQVTLRCSPKSGHDTVSWYQQALGQGPQFIFQYYEEEERQRGNFPDRFSGHQFPNYSSELNVNALLLGDSALYLCASSLSGGEETQYFGPGTRLLVL.